The T cell receptor (beta chain) under discussion was sequenced for a study of cytomegalovirus exposure and HLA in healthy donors. V lost 0 bases, J lost 2 bases, and 12 bases lay in between. Germline CDR1 and CDR2: SGDLS and YYNGEE. This CDR3 spans 16 amino acids. Primers included in the PCR were 60 Vbeta and 13 Jbeta primers. Some clones are missing from TCRdb's copy, which holds only in-frame ones; the method was immunoSEQ multiplex PCR. Among over 90,000 clones listed, around 82% were seen once. The genes are TRBV9 and TRBJ1-3; D gene ambiguous. The receptor was isolated from a man between 40 and 49 years old in good health and CMV-seropositive. Sequencing input: PBMCs. CDR3 coding DNA: TGTGCCAGCAGCGTAGAGAGTTCTGCCACTGGAAACACCATATATTTT. It is translated as CASSVESSATGNTIYF.